This entry lists 6 T cell receptor beta chains sequenced from one sample in a study of CD8+ T cells in alopecia areata. Treatment given: oral pan-JAK inhibitor, 5-10 mg twice daily. Investigators isolated RNA and reverse transcribed it into cDNA to act as the sequencing template. The data were produced by immunoSEQ multiplex PCR, yet TCRdb's version contains in-frame clones alone and is incomplete. The sample shows under 250,000 clones, about 58% of them seen only once. Sequenced here: CD4+ T cells sorted from blood, sampled at week 4, from a patient treated with tofacitinib. These receptors originate from a human donor with alopecia areata.

The chain joins TRBV18 to TRBJ1-6; 8 positions agree with TRBD1. The CDR3 covers 16 residues. The V gene's germline CDR1 is KGHSH and CDR2 LQKENI. V gave up 5 bases and J gave up 9 bases; unmatched junction bases: 12. The CDR3 DNA follows: TGTGCCAGCTCAGATGGACAGGGACATACTACTTCACCCCTCCACTTT. It translates to CASSDGQGHTTSPLHF.

This chain links TRBV30 with TRBJ1-1; no clear D gene. The CDR3 runs 13 residues. V lost 5 bases and J 2 bases, leaving 12 bases between the germline ends. CDR1 GTSNPN and CDR2 SVGIG come from the germline V gene (reference sequence). CDR3 in amino acids: CAWAPQGNTEAFF. The CDR3 nucleotides are TGTGCCTGGGCACCGCAAGGTAACACTGAAGCTTTCTTT.

CDR3 in amino acids: CASSEWGAPEAFF. DNA of the CDR3: TGCGCCAGCAGTGAATGGGGGGCCCCTGAAGCTTTCTTT. The V gene is TRBV10-1, the J gene TRBJ1-1; possibly TRBD1 for D (6 bases). This CDR3 comprises 13 residues. The germline CDR1 and CDR2 sequences are WNHNN and SYGVQD (reference sequence). The V and J ends lost 3 bases and 6 bases respectively, with 11 bases between them.

The gene calls are TRBV7-2 and TRBJ2-1, with a possible D match to TRBD2 (7 bases). Germline V gene sequence: CDR1 SGHTA, CDR2 FQGNSA. The CDR3 contains 14 residues. V lost 0 bases and J 7 bases, leaving 10 bases between the germline ends. The CDR3 sequence is CASSLAGGPNEQFF. In DNA, the CDR3 is TGTGCCAGCAGCTTAGCGGGGGGGCCGAATGAGCAGTTCTTC.

The V gene is TRBV15, the J gene TRBJ1-5; D is unclear. This CDR3 comprises 14 residues. Per germline, CDR1 LNHNV and CDR2 YYDKDF (reference sequence). V gave up 1 base and J gave up 0 bases, with 4 bases separating them. In DNA form, the CDR3 reads TGTGCCACCAGCAGAGGGTTTAGCAATCAGCCCCAGCATTTT. Residues: CATSRGFSNQPQHF.

The chain uses TRBV29-1 and TRBJ2-5; possibly TRBD1 for D (6 bases). The CDR3 loop spans 12 amino acids. CDR1 and CDR2 (germline): SQVTM, ANQGSEA. Trimming left V 6 bases short and J 5 bases short, with 13 bases between. CDR3 nucleotide sequence: TGCAGCGTCGGACAGTTTGGGGAGACCCAGTACTTC. This encodes CSVGQFGETQYF. The full variable domain, with the rest looked up from reference TRBV29-1 and TRBJ2-5, is SAVISQKPSRDICQRGTSLTIQCQVDSQVTMMFWYRQQPGQSLTLIATANQGSEATYESGFVIDKFPISRPNLTFSTLTVSNMSPEDSSIYLCSVGQFGETQYFGPGTRLLVL.